These 17 T cell receptor beta chains came from one sample sequenced in a study of T cells in Graves' hyperthyroidism and ophthalmopathy. RNA transcripts served as the template for amplifying TCR beta CDR3 regions. With the HTBI primer set, the TCR CDR3 went through a first round of RT-PCR. TCRdb itself ran the multiplex PCR reads through MiXCR, one entry per CDR3 protein. The data contain roughly 360,000 distinct CDR3 sequences, approximately 13% of them singletons. Sequenced sample: blood. The source of these receptors is a man aged 25-40 years with Graves' hyperthyroidism that later progressed to Graves' ophthalmopathy.

This clonotype was recorded at least ten times. The chain is built from TRBV7-6 and TRBJ1-5; tentative D call: TRBD1 (5 bases). The germline V gene encodes CDR1 SGHVS and CDR2 FNYEAQ. This CDR3 has 18 residues. V was trimmed by 2 bases and J by 1 base, leaving 18 bases between them. This CDR3 reads CASSLPGVQGGSNQPQHF. The CDR3 nucleotides are TGTGCCAGCAGCTTACCGGGGGTCCAGGGAGGGAGCAATCAGCCCCAGCATTTT.

There are many counts of this clonotype. The chain carries TRBV28 and TRBJ1-5; D remains unclear. There are 11 residues in the CDR3. The V gene's germline CDR1 is MDHEN and CDR2 SYDVKM. The V and J ends lost 3 bases and 13 bases respectively, with 10 bases between them. The CDR3 is CASSLVGPQHF. CDR3 coding DNA: TGTGCCAGCAGTTTGGTGGGTCCTCAGCATTTT.

This clonotype appeared many times. The chain is built from TRBV12-3 or TRBV12-4 and TRBJ2-1; TRBD1 agrees at 11 bases. The CDR3 length is 14 residues. J gave up 6 bases and V 7 bases, and 5 bases lay outside the gene matches. This CDR3 is CASTLGTGGNEQFF. The CDR3 DNA follows: TGTGCCAGCACCTTAGGGACAGGGGGCAATGAGCAGTTCTTC.

The sample holds many counts of this clonotype. V gene TRBV10-3 combines with J gene TRBJ2-2; 15 bases agree with TRBD2. V gave up 10 bases and J gave up 1 base; unmatched junction bases: 7. Germline CDR1 and CDR2: ENHRY and SYGVKD. The CDR3 has 17 amino acids. CDR3 in DNA: TGTGCCACACGGACTAGCGGGGGGGAGATGAACACCGGGGAGCTGTTTTTT. It yields the protein CATRTSGGEMNTGELFF.

This clonotype was found a few times. The rearrangement links TRBV20-1 to TRBJ2-1; maybe TRBD2 (5 bases). The CDR3 length is 17 residues. V was shortened by 0 bases and J by 7 bases, with 22 bases between the two germline ends. Germline V gene lookup returns CDR1 DFQATT and CDR2 SNEGSKA (reference sequence). The CDR3 DNA is TGCAGTGCTAGAGATAAATTCCCTAGCCGGTATGGGAATGAGCAGTTCTTC. The encoded protein is CSARDKFPSRYGNEQFF.

This clonotype was detected ten times or more. The genes are TRBV7-6 and TRBJ2-1; 9 nucleotides agree with TRBD2. Germline values: CDR1 SGHVS, CDR2 FNYEAQ. This CDR3 spans 16 amino acids. Trimming at V came to 5 bases and at J to 5 bases, leaving 10 bases not matched to a gene. This CDR3 is CASSPSSGGPNNEQFF. DNA for the CDR3: TGTGCCAGCAGCCCCTCGAGCGGGGGGCCCAACAATGAGCAGTTCTTC.

A few counts support this clonotype. The rearrangement links TRBV9 to TRBJ2-3, with D maybe TRBD1 (5 bases). Germline V gives CDR1 SGDLS, CDR2 YYNGEE. CDR3 length: 15 amino acids. V dropped 0 bases and J dropped 0 bases, with 8 bases sitting between them. As DNA, the CDR3 is TGTGCCAGCAGCGTAGTAGGGGCTAGCACAGATACGCAGTATTTT. This codes for CASSVVGASTDTQYF.

This clonotype came up many times. The gene calls are TRBV19 and TRBJ1-1; 7 bases are a match to TRBD1. The CDR3 has 16 amino acids. V shed 7 bases, J shed 0 bases, and the junction held 11 bases outside the gene matches. Germline V gene sequence: CDR1 LNHDA, CDR2 SQIVND (reference sequence). In DNA form, the CDR3 reads TGTGCCAGTACCTACGGCCAGGGGGTAATGAACACTGAAGCTTTCTTT. This gives the protein CASTYGQGVMNTEAFF. The whole variable domain, remainder taken from reference TRBV19 and TRBJ1-1, is DGGITQSPKYLFRKEGQNVTLSCEQNLNHDAMYWYRQDPGQGLRLIYYSQIVNDFQKGDIAEGYSVSREKKESFPLTVTSAQKNPTAFYLCASTYGQGVMNTEAFFGQGTRLTVV.

This clonotype occurred a few times. V is TRBV6-1 and J is TRBJ1-4, with 10 positions matching TRBD1. V lost 6 bases and J lost 7; bases outside the gene matches: 5. The CDR3 is 14 amino acids. The germline gives CDR1 MNHNS, CDR2 SASEGT. CDR3 DNA sequence: TGTGCCAGCAGAGGGACAGGGGCACCTGAAAAACTGTTTTTT. Translation: CASRGTGAPEKLFF.

This clonotype came up many times. The chain carries TRBV29-1 and TRBJ1-1, with 8 bases lining up with TRBD1. The CDR3 is made up of 15 amino acids. From germline, CDR1 is SQVTM and CDR2 ANQGSEA. The V and J ends lost 2 bases and 0 bases, in that order; junction bases with no gene match: 5. In DNA, the CDR3 is TGCAGCGTTGAACCCAGGGGGCTGATGAACACTGAAGCTTTCTTT. The encoded protein is CSVEPRGLMNTEAFF.

This clonotype was picked up many times. V is TRBV30 and J is TRBJ1-1; D is ambiguous. The CDR3 runs 13 residues. Germline V gives CDR1 GTSNPN, CDR2 SVGIG (reference sequence). V was clipped by 0 bases and J by 4 bases, with 9 bases between them. The CDR3 protein is CAWSVVLSTEAFF. In DNA form, the CDR3 reads TGTGCCTGGAGTGTAGTCCTGAGCACTGAAGCTTTCTTT.

There are many counts of this clonotype. CDR3 sequence reads: CSASHRGGRYNEQFF. The CDR3 DNA sequence: TGCAGTGCTTCCCACCGGGGGGGCCGCTACAATGAGCAGTTCTTC. The chain is built from TRBV20-1 and TRBJ2-1, with TRBD2 matching 8 bases. Germline CDR1 is DFQATT and CDR2 is SNEGSKA (reference sequence). V gave up 5 bases and J gave up 3 bases; unmatched junction bases: 9. This CDR3 is built from 15 residues.

V usage is TRBV20-1 and J usage is TRBJ1-1; D unclear. Germline assignment: CDR1 DFQATT and CDR2 SNEGSKA (reference sequence). V was shortened by 3 bases and J by 2 bases, with 7 bases between the two germline ends. The CDR3 totals 12 residues. The CDR3 bases are TGCAGTGCTAGCAGCCAAAACACTGAAGCTTTCTTT. Translating it yields CSASSQNTEAFF.

This clonotype was counted at least ten times. The chain joins TRBV2 to TRBJ2-5; no definite D call. Germline V gene data show CDR1 as SNHLY and CDR2 as FYNNEI. V lost 7 bases and J 5 bases, leaving 14 bases between the germline ends. This CDR3 is built from 13 residues. The CDR3 is CASNENRWETQYF. DNA of the CDR3: TGTGCCAGCAACGAGAATCGGTGGGAGACCCAGTACTTC.

This clonotype was observed at least ten times. The V call is TRBV27, the J call TRBJ2-3; TRBD2 aligns across 14 bases. Germline V CDR1 and CDR2: MNHEY, SMNVEV (reference sequence). This CDR3 has 15 residues. With 8 bases clipped from V and 3 bases from J, the junction kept 4 bases outside the gene matches. CDR3 amino acids: CASRLAGGPTDTQYF. CDR3 coding DNA: TGTGCCAGCCGACTAGCGGGGGGGCCGACAGATACGCAGTATTTT.

CDR3: CASTMEVWARNTGELFF. The CDR3 nucleotides read TGTGCCAGCACCATGGAGGTGTGGGCAAGGAACACCGGGGAGCTGTTTTTT. This chain joins TRBV6-2 or TRBV6-3 and TRBJ2-2; D is perhaps TRBD2 (5 bases). The CDR3 runs to 17 residues. V was shortened by 7 bases and J by 1 base, with 19 bases between the two germline ends. Germline V gives CDR1 MNHEY, CDR2 SVGEGT.

This clonotype was detected many times. The rearrangement links TRBV5-1 to TRBJ2-3; 7 positions agree with TRBD2. Germline loops: CDR1 SGHRS, CDR2 YFSETQ. The trim removed 4 bases at V and 6 bases at J, leaving 11 bases unmatched. The length of the CDR3 is 15 residues. Written as DNA, the CDR3 is TGCGCCAGCAGCGTTTCGGGGCGGGGGAGTGATACGCAGTATTTT. Translation: CASSVSGRGSDTQYF.